The clone carrying this T cell receptor (beta chain) occurred a few times. Its target is unknown. The data belong to a study of T-cell reconstitution after alpha-beta-depleted transplantation in children. General study results and limits: T-cell counts and diversity were attributed mostly to newly produced T cells one year after transplant. Surviving thymic progenitors and recipient T cells were the source of high TCRbeta diversity at day 60 in some patients. Alpha-beta T cells present about two months after transplant were reported to originate from several hundred expanded graft clones.

V lost 0 bases to trimming and J lost 0 bases, with 8 bases between them. The CDR3 runs 15 residues. Germline CDR1 is SGHTA and CDR2 is FQGNSA. As it was prepared, the TCRbeta library received unique molecular identifiers. In TCRdb, the PCR reads were re-called with MiXCR into one record per CDR3 protein. This table has around 230,000 distinct CDR3 sequences, around a sixth appearing once. The clonotype comes from a male patient under 10 years old who had a stem cell transplant for acute lymphoblastic leukemia, so the T cells may come from the graft donor. This chain uses TRBV7-2 with TRBJ2-5, with D uncertain. Material: PBMCs, mostly from graft donor cells, obtained 360 days after TCRalphabeta/CD19-depleted stem cell transplant. Here the CDR3 reads CASSLAMVYQETQYF. CDR3 DNA sequence: TGTGCCAGCAGCTTAGCGATGGTGTACCAAGAGACCCAGTACTTC. The full variable domain, its missing parts supplied by reference TRBV7-2 and TRBJ2-5, is GAGVSQSPSNKVTEKGKDVELRCDPISGHTALYWYRQSLGQGLEFLIYFQGNSAPDKSGLPSDRFSAERTGGSVSTLTIQRTQQEDSAVYLCASSLAMVYQETQYFGPGTRLLVL.